The following is a T cell receptor beta chain sequence with its context. What it recognizes is unknown. The source of the sample is a study of cytomegalovirus exposure and HLA in healthy donors. Findings of the study overall: What a later analysis reportedly showed was that an Asian-associated ancestry cluster had fewer N-insertions than the 666-donor mean. A later analysis associated 15,000 to 20,000 TCR beta sequences with HLA alleles at a 0.05 false discovery rate. Among the sequence variants, a highly shared cluster was likely an artifact of sequencing.

This CDR3 has 15 amino acids. The junction had 5 bases not matched to a gene; V was cut back by 7 bases and J by 4 bases. Germline V gives CDR1 LNHDA, CDR2 SQIVND (reference sequence). It was with 60 Vbeta and 13 Jbeta primers that the PCR ran. Assay used: immunoSEQ multiplex PCR; TCRdb lists only in-frame clones, some missing. The sample contains 100,000 to 150,000 clones, around 77% of which appear only once. V gene TRBV19 combines with J gene TRBJ2-5; TRBD2 matches at 14 bases. Sequenced: PBMCs. The origin of this receptor is a man aged 45-65 years in good health and CMV-seropositive. CDR3 protein: CASNPGLAGVETQYF. The CDR3 nucleotides are TGTGCCAGTAACCCGGGACTAGCGGGGGTAGAGACCCAGTACTTC.